Below, 28 T cell receptor beta chains from the same sample are listed, as sequenced in a study of T cells in Graves' hyperthyroidism and ophthalmopathy. It was RNA transcripts that yielded the amplified TCR beta CDR3 regions. Researchers ran a first-round RT-PCR on the TCR CDR3 using the HTBI primer set. MiXCR, run by TCRdb on the multiplex PCR reads, gives a single entry per CDR3 protein. The table includes approximately 200,000 distinct CDR3 sequences, around 19% detected once. Sequenced: blood. The receptors originated from a middle-aged man with Graves' hyperthyroidism.

This chain uses TRBV3-1 with TRBJ2-2; 9 nucleotides match TRBD2. This CDR3 spans 15 amino acids. CDR1 and CDR2 from the germline V gene are LGHDT and YNNKEL (reference sequence). Unmatched junction bases numbered 1, after V lost 1 base and J lost 4 bases. The CDR3 coding sequence is TGTGCCAGCAGCCAAGGAGCGGGGGGCACCGGGGAGCTGTTTTTT. It translates to CASSQGAGGTGELFF. The full variable domain, completed using reference TRBV3-1 and TRBJ2-2, is DTAVSQTPKYLVTQMGNDKSIKCEQNLGHDTMYWYKQDSKKFLKIMFSYNNKELIINETVPNRFSPKSPDKAHLNLHINSLELGDSAVYFCASSQGAGGTGELFFGEGSRLTVL.

This clonotype was recorded many times. The V and J genes are TRBV6-2 or TRBV6-3 and TRBJ1-1; D gene ambiguous. From germline, CDR1 is MNHEY and CDR2 SVGEGT. The length of the CDR3 is 15 residues. The V end lost 0 bases, the J end lost 1 base, and 9 bases lay between the germline ends. The CDR3 region is CASSYSPGKNTEAFF. In DNA form, the CDR3 reads TGTGCCAGCAGTTACTCGCCAGGAAAGAACACTGAAGCTTTCTTT.

A few counts support this clonotype. V and J are TRBV5-1 and TRBJ2-5; tentatively, D is TRBD1 or TRBD2 (5 bases each). CDR1 and CDR2 from the germline V gene are SGHRS and YFSETQ. This CDR3 has 15 residues. Trimming took off 4 bases at V and 7 bases at J, with 20 bases between the two ends. The CDR3 nucleotides read TGCGCCAGCAGCCGGGACGGGCGACAGCAGGGGACCCAGTACTTC. This sequence encodes CASSRDGRQQGTQYF.

A few counts support this clonotype. The V call is TRBV29-1, the J call TRBJ1-1, with 7 bases identical to TRBD1. The V and J ends lost 8 bases and 0 bases, in that order; junction bases with no gene match: 9. CDR3 length: 14 amino acids. In germline, CDR1 is SQVTM, CDR2 ANQGSEA. CDR3 DNA sequence: TGCAGCAGTTCAAAGACAGGGATGAACACTGAAGCTTTCTTT. Translation: CSSSKTGMNTEAFF.

A note on this clonotype: A clone one base away is much larger, so this may be a read error. The chain recombines TRBV3-1 with TRBJ1-1; no reliable D call. CDR1 is LGHDT and CDR2 is YNNKEL in the germline V gene (reference sequence). V gave up 8 bases and J gave up 7 bases, with 14 bases separating them. There are 12 residues in the CDR3. As DNA, the CDR3 is TGTGCCAGCGGCCGTGGGGTGGGTGAAGCTTTCTTT. This codes for CASGRGVGEAFF.

This sequence joins TRBV2 and TRBJ2-5, with D tentatively TRBD2 (7 bases). From germline, CDR1 is SNHLY and CDR2 FYNNEI. The V end was cut by 7 bases, the J end by 5 bases, with 14 bases between. The CDR3 totals 13 residues. Here the CDR3 reads CASTLGGDETQYF. The CDR3 DNA is TGTGCCAGCACCCTAGGGGGGGACGAGACCCAGTACTTC.

This clonotype showed up many times. The chain uses TRBV28 and TRBJ2-3; 10 bases align to TRBD2. Germline CDR1 and CDR2: MDHEN and SYDVKM. CDR3 length: 15 amino acids. V lost 6 bases, J lost 0 bases, and 3 bases stayed unmatched. The CDR3 coding sequence is TGTGCCAGCAGGAGCGGGGGGGTAAGCACAGATACGCAGTATTTT. Protein sequence: CASRSGGVSTDTQYF.

This clonotype was observed a few times. Here the CDR3 reads CASSYPEGQGVGYGYTF. The DNA for the CDR3 is TGTGCCAGCAGTTACCCCGAGGGACAGGGAGTTGGTTATGGCTACACCTTC. The genes are TRBV6-2 or TRBV6-3 and TRBJ1-2; 9 bases align to TRBD1. This CDR3 is built from 17 residues. V dropped 2 bases and J dropped 5; count of bases not matched to a gene: 12. Looked up from germline, CDR1 is MNHEY and CDR2 is SVGEGT.

The table lists this clonotype with many counts. The chain links TRBV12-3 or TRBV12-4 to TRBJ2-7; tentatively, D is TRBD1 or TRBD2 (5 bases each). Deletions cut 1 base from V and 4 bases from J, with 14 bases between. The CDR3 has 15 residues. The CDR3 reads CASSLGGVPVYEQYF. The CDR3 DNA follows: TGTGCCAGCAGTTTAGGAGGGGTCCCCGTGTACGAGCAGTACTTC.

The chain has TRBV9 and TRBJ2-7; 10 nucleotides match TRBD2. Germline CDR1 and CDR2: SGDLS and YYNGEE. CDR3 length: 15 amino acids. The V segment lost 4 bases and the J segment 5 bases; nucleotides outside the gene matches: 9. The CDR3 loop reads CASSRLVAGGHEQYF. The CDR3 DNA sequence: TGTGCCAGCAGCCGCCTAGTAGCGGGGGGCCACGAGCAGTACTTC.

In its sample, this clonotype was seen many times. The chain couples TRBV27 to TRBJ1-5, with TRBD1 as a possible D gene (5 bases). The V end lost 4 bases, the J end lost 5 bases, and 9 bases lay between the germline ends. Germline-derived CDR1 and CDR2 are MNHEY and SMNVEV (reference sequence). The CDR3 is 13 residues long. This CDR3 is CASSWVGDQPQHF. The CDR3 DNA follows: TGTGCCAGCAGTTGGGTGGGGGATCAGCCCCAGCATTTT.

In this sample, this clonotype turned up many times. V gene TRBV7-9 combines with J gene TRBJ2-5; 14 bases are shared with TRBD2. The CDR3 is made up of 15 amino acids. Germline V gives CDR1 SEHNR, CDR2 FQNEAQ (reference sequence). With V trimmed by 5 bases and J by 5 bases, 4 bases remained unmatched. CDR3 in amino acids: CASSRTSGGQETQYF. CDR3 DNA: TGTGCCAGCAGCCGGACTAGCGGGGGGCAGGAGACCCAGTACTTC.

This clonotype was picked up many times. The V and J genes are TRBV7-2 and TRBJ2-3; no clear D gene. V was shortened by 5 bases and J by 6 bases, with 15 bases between the two germline ends. The CDR3 is 14 residues long. Germline V CDR1 and CDR2: SGHTA, FQGNSA. The CDR3 reads CASSLGLGGDTQYF. In DNA, the CDR3 is TGTGCCAGCAGCCTAGGGCTGGGCGGCGATACGCAGTATTTT.

V and J are TRBV24-1 and TRBJ2-1, with 10 nucleotides matching TRBD2. Germline CDR1 KGHDR, CDR2 SFDVKD. V shed 3 bases, J shed 4 bases, and the junction held 5 bases outside the gene matches. This CDR3 region has 16 residues. CDR3 loop: CATSDPTSGTYNEQFF. In nucleotides, the CDR3 is TGTGCCACCAGTGATCCCACTAGCGGGACTTACAATGAGCAGTTCTTC.

This clonotype was detected a few times. The chain employs TRBV3-1 and TRBJ1-3; D is ambiguous. Deletions cut 1 base from V and 1 base from J, with 11 bases between. The CDR3 runs 16 residues. CDR1 and CDR2 from the germline V gene are LGHDT and YNNKEL (reference sequence). The CDR3 DNA is TGTGCCAGCAGCCAAGGTGCGACGGGTTCTGGAAACACCATATATTTT. It specifies CASSQGATGSGNTIYF.

This clonotype appeared a few times. The CDR3 region has the DNA TGTGCCAGCAGTGACTGGGACAGCGTTGCAACTAATGAAAAACTGTTTTTT. This encodes CASSDWDSVATNEKLFF. This chain uses TRBV2 with TRBJ1-4; TRBD1 matches at 7 bases. CDR3 length: 17 residues. Germline V gives CDR1 SNHLY, CDR2 FYNNEI. After removal of 3 bases from V and 0 bases from J, the junction contained 7 bases not matched to a gene. The whole variable domain, filled in from reference TRBV2 and TRBJ1-4, reads EPEVTQTPSHQVTQMGQEVILRCVPISNHLYFYWYRQILGQKVEFLVSFYNNEISEKSEIFDDQFSVERPDGSNFTLKIRSTKLEDSAMYFCASSDWDSVATNEKLFFGSGTQLSVL.

This clonotype was counted ten times or more. This rearrangement joins TRBV30 to TRBJ1-5; 8 bases line up with TRBD1. After removal of 8 bases from V and 9 bases from J, the junction contained 12 bases not matched to a gene. This CDR3 comprises 13 residues. Germline loops: CDR1 GTSNPN, CDR2 SVGIG (reference sequence). The CDR3 loop is CAASQGGSVPQHF. CDR3 nucleotides: TGTGCCGCGTCACAGGGGGGCTCTGTGCCCCAGCATTTT. The whole variable domain, remainder taken from reference TRBV30 and TRBJ1-5, is SQTIHQWPATLVQPVGSPLSLECTVEGTSNPNLYWYRQAAGRGLQLLFYSVGIGQISSEVPQNLSASRPQDRQFILSSKKLLLSDSGFYLCAASQGGSVPQHFGDGTRLSIL.

This clonotype has ten or more counts. The chain carries TRBV28 and TRBJ2-1; D call uncertain. Looked up from germline, CDR1 is MDHEN and CDR2 is SYDVKM. The CDR3 extends over 14 amino acids. The V end was cut by 1 base, the J end by 5 bases, with 9 bases between. CDR3 protein: CASSLLRLNNEQFF. The CDR3 DNA is TGTGCCAGCAGTTTATTAAGACTGAACAATGAGCAGTTCTTC.

This clonotype was picked up a small number of times. The chain couples TRBV19 to TRBJ2-2, with TRBD2 matching over 8 bases. The CDR3 sequence is 16 residues long. V was clipped by 3 bases and J by 5 bases; unmatched bases: 8. CDR1 is LNHDA and CDR2 is SQIVND in the germline V gene (reference sequence). This CDR3 reads CASSIGSGALTGELFF. The DNA of the CDR3 is TGTGCCAGTAGTATCGGTAGCGGGGCGTTAACCGGGGAGCTGTTTTTT. The whole variable domain, remainder taken from reference TRBV19 and TRBJ2-2, is DGGITQSPKYLFRKEGQNVTLSCEQNLNHDAMYWYRQDPGQGLRLIYYSQIVNDFQKGDIAEGYSVSREKKESFPLTVTSAQKNPTAFYLCASSIGSGALTGELFFGEGSRLTVL.

This rearrangement joins TRBV11-2 to TRBJ2-7; TRBD2 might be the D (5 bases). Looked up from germline, CDR1 is SGHAT and CDR2 is FQNNGV. The V end lost 5 bases, the J end lost 3 bases, and 14 bases lay between the germline ends. There are 14 residues in the CDR3. The DNA of the CDR3 is TGTGCCAGCAGCCAGAACTCCGGGGACTACGAGCAGTACTTC. It is translated as CASSQNSGDYEQYF. The full variable domain, rest sourced from reference TRBV11-2 and TRBJ2-7, is EAGVAQSPRYKIIEKRQSVAFWCNPISGHATLYWYQQILGQGPKLLIQFQNNGVVDDSQLPKDRFSAERLKGVDSTLKIQPAKLEDSAVYLCASSQNSGDYEQYFGPGTRLTVT.

This clonotype was seen many times. The chain combines TRBV7-2 with TRBJ2-3; 14 nucleotides match TRBD2. The CDR3 length is 16 residues. CDR1 is SGHTA, CDR2 FQGNSA, per germline. Trimming cost V 5 bases and J 4 bases; bases outside gene matches: 5. This CDR3 reads CASSLTSGGAADTQYF. The CDR3 DNA is TGTGCCAGCAGCCTGACTAGCGGGGGGGCTGCAGATACGCAGTATTTT.

There are many counts of this clonotype. The J gene is TRBJ1-1, the V gene TRBV2, with no clear D. The length of the CDR3 is 18 residues. Germline loops: CDR1 SNHLY, CDR2 FYNNEI. The germline V and J ends were trimmed by 4 bases and 0 bases, with 21 bases remaining between them. CDR3 DNA sequence: TGTGCCAGCAGTGGACCGTTAGGAGCAAGGTTCATGAACACTGAAGCTTTCTTT. It translates to CASSGPLGARFMNTEAFF.

Here the CDR3 reads CSASLDSDYEQYF. The CDR3 coding sequence is TGCAGTGCTAGTCTGGACAGTGACTACGAGCAGTACTTC. V gene TRBV20-1 combines with J gene TRBJ2-7; a possible D gene is TRBD1 (6 bases). Germline V gene data show CDR1 as DFQATT and CDR2 as SNEGSKA (reference sequence). Trimming took 3 bases from V and 3 from J, leaving 12 bases between them. This CDR3 spans 13 amino acids.

This clonotype was seen repeatedly, ten times or more. The V call is TRBV10-3, the J call TRBJ2-1; the D gene is possibly TRBD2 (6 bases). There are 17 residues in the CDR3. Germline V gene lookup returns CDR1 ENHRY and CDR2 SYGVKD. Trimming pared 4 bases from V and 0 bases from J, leaving 16 bases between. The CDR3 coding sequence is TGTGCCATCAGTGTGGCCCCTGGGGGGAACTCCTACAATGAGCAGTTCTTC. Protein: CAISVAPGGNSYNEQFF.

This clonotype was detected only a few times. The V call is TRBV20-1, the J call TRBJ2-5; D is uncertain. The germline V gene has CDR1 DFQATT and CDR2 SNEGSKA (reference sequence). The ends were cut back, 3 bases at V and 5 bases at J, with 7 bases in the middle. The CDR3 totals 11 residues. CDR3 bases: TGCAGTGCTAGTTTCCGGGAGACCCAGTACTTC. This gives the protein CSASFRETQYF.

This clonotype was counted many times. The rearrangement uses TRBV7-9 and TRBJ2-1; possible D gene TRBD2, 6 bases. CDR1 is SEHNR, CDR2 FQNEAQ, per germline (reference sequence). V lost 1 base and J lost 0, with 13 bases in between. The CDR3 is 17 residues long. CDR3 DNA sequence: TGTGCCAGCAGCTTAGGTTGGAACGGGAGCTCCTACAATGAGCAGTTCTTC. It is translated as CASSLGWNGSSYNEQFF.

This clonotype has more than one count but fewer than ten. The chain links TRBV6-1 to TRBJ1-1, with TRBD1 as a possible D gene (6 bases). V lost 7 bases and J 11 bases, leaving 20 bases between the germline ends. CDR3 length: 13 amino acids. Germline V gene data show CDR1 as MNHNS and CDR2 as SASEGT. For the CDR3, the DNA is TGTGCCAGCAACCAGGGGTTAATTAGTTTGGCTTTCTTT. Encoded protein: CASNQGLISLAFF.

The chain carries TRBV4-2 and TRBJ1-6, with D hard to call. Germline CDR1 reads LGHNA; CDR2 reads YNFKEQ. This CDR3 has 14 amino acids. V lost 1 base and J lost 4, with 5 bases in between. The CDR3 reads CASSQVPYNSPLHF. Written as DNA, the CDR3 is TGTGCCAGCAGCCAAGTACCGTATAATTCACCCCTCCACTTT.